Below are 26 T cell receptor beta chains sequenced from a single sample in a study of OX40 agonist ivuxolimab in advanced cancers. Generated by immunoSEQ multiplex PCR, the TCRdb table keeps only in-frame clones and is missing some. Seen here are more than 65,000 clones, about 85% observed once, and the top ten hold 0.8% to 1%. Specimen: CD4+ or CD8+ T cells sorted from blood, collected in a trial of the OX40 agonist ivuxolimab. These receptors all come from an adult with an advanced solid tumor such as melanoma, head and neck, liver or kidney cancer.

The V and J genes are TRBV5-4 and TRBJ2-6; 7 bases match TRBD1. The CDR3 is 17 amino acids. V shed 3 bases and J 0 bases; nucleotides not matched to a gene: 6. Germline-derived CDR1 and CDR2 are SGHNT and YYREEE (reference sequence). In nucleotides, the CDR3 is TGTGCCAGCAGCTCCAACAGGGGTCTCTCTGGGGCCAACGTCCTGACTTTC. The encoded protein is CASSSNRGLSGANVLTF. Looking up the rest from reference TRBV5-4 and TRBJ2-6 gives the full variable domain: ETGVTQSPTHLIKTRGQQVTLRCSSQSGHNTVSWYQQALGQGPQFIFQYYREEENGRGNFPPRFSGLQFPNYSSELNVNALELDDSALYLCASSSNRGLSGANVLTFGAGSRLTVL.

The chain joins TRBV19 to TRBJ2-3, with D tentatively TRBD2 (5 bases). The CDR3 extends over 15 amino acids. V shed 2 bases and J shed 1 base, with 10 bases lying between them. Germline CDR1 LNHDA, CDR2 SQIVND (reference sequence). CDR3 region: CASSILALGTDTQYF. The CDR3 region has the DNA TGTGCCAGTAGTATACTAGCTCTCGGCACAGATACGCAGTATTTT.

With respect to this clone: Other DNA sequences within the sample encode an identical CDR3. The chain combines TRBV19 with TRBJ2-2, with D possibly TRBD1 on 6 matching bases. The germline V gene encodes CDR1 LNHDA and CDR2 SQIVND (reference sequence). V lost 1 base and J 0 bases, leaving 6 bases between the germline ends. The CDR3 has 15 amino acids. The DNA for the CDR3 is TGTGCCAGTAGTATAGGGACAGCGAACACCGGGGAGCTGTTTTTT. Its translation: CASSIGTANTGELFF.

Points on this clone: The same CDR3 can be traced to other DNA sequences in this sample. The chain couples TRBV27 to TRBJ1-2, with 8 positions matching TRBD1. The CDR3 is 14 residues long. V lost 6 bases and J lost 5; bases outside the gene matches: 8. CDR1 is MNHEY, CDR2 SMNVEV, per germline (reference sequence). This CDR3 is CASSTGTGGYGYTF. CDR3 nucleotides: TGTGCCAGCAGCACCGGAACAGGGGGTTATGGCTACACCTTC.

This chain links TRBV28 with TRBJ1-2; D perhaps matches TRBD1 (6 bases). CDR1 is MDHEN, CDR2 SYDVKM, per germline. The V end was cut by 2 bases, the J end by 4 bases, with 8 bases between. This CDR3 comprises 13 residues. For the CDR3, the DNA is TGTGCCAGCAGTTTAGGAGGGGGCTATGGCTACACCTTC. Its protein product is CASSLGGGYGYTF.

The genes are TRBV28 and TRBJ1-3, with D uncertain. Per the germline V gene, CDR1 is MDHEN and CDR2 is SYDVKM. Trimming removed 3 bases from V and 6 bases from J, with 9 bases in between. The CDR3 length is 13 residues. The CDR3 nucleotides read TGTGCCAGCAGTTTGGGAATGGAAAACACCATATATTTT. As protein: CASSLGMENTIYF.

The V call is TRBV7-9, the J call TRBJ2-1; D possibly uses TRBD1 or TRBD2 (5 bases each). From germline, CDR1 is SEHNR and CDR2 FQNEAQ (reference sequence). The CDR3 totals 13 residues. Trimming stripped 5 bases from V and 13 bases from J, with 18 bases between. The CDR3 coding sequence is TGTGCCAGCAGCGAAACCGGGGCGCCAGGCCAGTTCTTC. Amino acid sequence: CASSETGAPGQFF.

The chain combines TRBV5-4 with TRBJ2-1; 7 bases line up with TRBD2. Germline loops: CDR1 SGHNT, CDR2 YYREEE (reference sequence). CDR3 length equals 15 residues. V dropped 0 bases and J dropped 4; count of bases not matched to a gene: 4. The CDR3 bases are TGTGCCAGCAGCTTGGATCCAGCGGGGTACAATGAGCAGTTCTTC. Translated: CASSLDPAGYNEQFF.

The CDR3 sequence is CASSLGGGFGGTDTQYF. The CDR3 DNA reads TGTGCCAGCAGCTTGGGCGGGGGCTTCGGGGGCACAGATACGCAGTATTTT. The rearrangement joins TRBV11-3 to TRBJ2-3, with D possibly TRBD2 on 7 matching bases. V lost 3 bases and J lost 1, with 17 bases in between. CDR3 length: 17 amino acids. Germline-derived CDR1 and CDR2 are SGHNT and YENEEA.

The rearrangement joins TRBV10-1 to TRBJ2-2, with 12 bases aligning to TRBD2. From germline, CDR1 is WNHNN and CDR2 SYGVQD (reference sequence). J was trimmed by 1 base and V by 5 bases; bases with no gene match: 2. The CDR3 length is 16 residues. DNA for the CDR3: TGCGCCAGCAGTAGGACTAGCGGGATGAACACCGGGGAGCTGTTTTTT. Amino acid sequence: CASSRTSGMNTGELFF.

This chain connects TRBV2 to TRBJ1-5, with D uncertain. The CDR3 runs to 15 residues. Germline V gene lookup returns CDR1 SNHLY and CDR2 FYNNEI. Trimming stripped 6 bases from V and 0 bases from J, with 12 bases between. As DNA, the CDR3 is TGTGCCAGCAGGATAGACGGTTATAGCAATCAGCCCCAGCATTTT. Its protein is CASRIDGYSNQPQHF.

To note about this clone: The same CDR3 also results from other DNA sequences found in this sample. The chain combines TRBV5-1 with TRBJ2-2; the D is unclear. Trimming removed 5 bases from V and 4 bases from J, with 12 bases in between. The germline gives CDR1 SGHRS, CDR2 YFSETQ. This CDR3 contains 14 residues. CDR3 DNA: TGCGCCAGCAGACAAGGACGGACCACCGGGGAGCTGTTTTTT. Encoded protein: CASRQGRTTGELFF.

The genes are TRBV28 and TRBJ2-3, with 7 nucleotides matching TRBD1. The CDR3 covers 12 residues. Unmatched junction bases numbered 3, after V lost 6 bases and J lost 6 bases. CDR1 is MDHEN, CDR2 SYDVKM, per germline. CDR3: CASSGRGDTQYF. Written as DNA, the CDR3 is TGTGCCAGCAGCGGCAGGGGGGATACGCAGTATTTT.

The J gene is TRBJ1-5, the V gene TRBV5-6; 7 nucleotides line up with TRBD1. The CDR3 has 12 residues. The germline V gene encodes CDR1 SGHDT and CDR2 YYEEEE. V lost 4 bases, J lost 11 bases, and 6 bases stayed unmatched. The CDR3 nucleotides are TGTGCCAGCAGCCACAGGGGCAGGGCCCAGCATTTT. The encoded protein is CASSHRGRAQHF.

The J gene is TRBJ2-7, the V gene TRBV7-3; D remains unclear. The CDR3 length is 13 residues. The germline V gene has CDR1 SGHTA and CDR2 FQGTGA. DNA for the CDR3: TGTGCACCGGCAGGCACCACATGTCCCGAGCAGTACTTC. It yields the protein CAPAGTTCPEQYF.

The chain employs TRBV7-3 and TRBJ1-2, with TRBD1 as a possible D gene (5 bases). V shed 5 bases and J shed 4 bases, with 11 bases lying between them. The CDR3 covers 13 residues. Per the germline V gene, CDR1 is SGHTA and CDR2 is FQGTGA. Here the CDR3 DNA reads TGTGCCAGCAGCCAAAAGGGGTTCTATGGCTACACCTTC. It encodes CASSQKGFYGYTF.

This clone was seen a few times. This CDR3 is CAWSVNRLSGNTIYF. In DNA form, the CDR3 reads TGTGCCTGGAGTGTGAACAGACTCTCTGGAAACACCATATATTTT. The gene calls are TRBV30 and TRBJ1-3; D call uncertain. Per the germline V gene, CDR1 is GTSNPN and CDR2 is SVGIG (reference sequence). The CDR3 totals 15 residues. Deletions cut 0 bases from V and 0 bases from J, with 9 bases between.

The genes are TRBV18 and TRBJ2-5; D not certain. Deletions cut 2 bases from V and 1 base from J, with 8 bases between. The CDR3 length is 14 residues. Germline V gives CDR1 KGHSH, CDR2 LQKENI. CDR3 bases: TGTGCCAGCTCACCAGTCAGGTCCCAAGAGACCCAGTACTTC. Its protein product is CASSPVRSQETQYF.

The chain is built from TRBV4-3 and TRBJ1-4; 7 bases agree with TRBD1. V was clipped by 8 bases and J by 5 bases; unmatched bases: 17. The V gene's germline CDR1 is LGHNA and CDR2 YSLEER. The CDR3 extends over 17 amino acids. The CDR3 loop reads CASARQHGQGGNEKLFF. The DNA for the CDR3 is TGCGCCAGCGCGCGGCAACATGGGCAGGGGGGCAATGAAAAACTGTTTTTT.

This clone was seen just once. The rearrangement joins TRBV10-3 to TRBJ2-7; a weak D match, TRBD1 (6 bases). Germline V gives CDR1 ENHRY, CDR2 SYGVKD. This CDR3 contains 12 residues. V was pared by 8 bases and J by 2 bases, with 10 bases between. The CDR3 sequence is CAIGDMTYEQYF. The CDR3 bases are TGTGCCATCGGGGACATGACCTACGAGCAGTACTTC.

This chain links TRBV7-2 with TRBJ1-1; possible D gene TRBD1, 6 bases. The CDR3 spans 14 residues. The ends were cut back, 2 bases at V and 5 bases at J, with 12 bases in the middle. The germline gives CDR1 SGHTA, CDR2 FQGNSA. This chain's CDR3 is CASSLSPGATEAFF. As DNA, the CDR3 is TGTGCCAGCAGCTTATCACCGGGGGCGACTGAAGCTTTCTTT.

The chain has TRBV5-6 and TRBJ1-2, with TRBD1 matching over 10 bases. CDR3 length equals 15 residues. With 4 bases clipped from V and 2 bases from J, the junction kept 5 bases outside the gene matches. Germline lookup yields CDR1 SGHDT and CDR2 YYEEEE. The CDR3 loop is CASSRRTGGNYGYTF. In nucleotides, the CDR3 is TGTGCCAGCAGCCGGCGGACAGGGGGGAACTATGGCTACACCTTC. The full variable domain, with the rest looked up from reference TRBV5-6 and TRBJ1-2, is DAGVTQSPTHLIKTRGQQVTLRCSPKSGHDTVSWYQQALGQGPQFIFQYYEEEERQRGNFPDRFSGHQFPNYSSELNVNALLLGDSALYLCASSRRTGGNYGYTFGSGTRLTVV.

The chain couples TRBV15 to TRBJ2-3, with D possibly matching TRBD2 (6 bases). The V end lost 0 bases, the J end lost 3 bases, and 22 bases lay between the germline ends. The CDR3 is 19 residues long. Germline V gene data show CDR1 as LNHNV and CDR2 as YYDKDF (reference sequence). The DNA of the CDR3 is TGTGCCACCAGCAGAGATCTCCCCCGCGGGGTCAGATTGACAGATACGCAGTATTTT. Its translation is CATSRDLPRGVRLTDTQYF. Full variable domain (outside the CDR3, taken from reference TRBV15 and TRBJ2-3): DAMVIQNPRYQVTQFGKPVTLSCSQTLNHNVMYWYQQKSSQAPKLLFHYYDKDFNNEADTPDNFQSRRPNTSFCFLDIRSPGLGDTAMYLCATSRDLPRGVRLTDTQYFGPGTRLTVL.

CDR3 sequence (DNA): TGTGCCAGCAGGGGCTCTTCGGGAACAATGAACACCGGGGAGCTGTTTTTT. It translates to CASRGSSGTMNTGELFF. This sequence joins TRBV7-6 and TRBJ2-2; tentatively, D is TRBD2 (5 bases). This CDR3 has 17 residues. Trimming cost V 6 bases and J 1 base, with 18 bases left between them. Per germline, CDR1 SGHVS and CDR2 FNYEAQ.

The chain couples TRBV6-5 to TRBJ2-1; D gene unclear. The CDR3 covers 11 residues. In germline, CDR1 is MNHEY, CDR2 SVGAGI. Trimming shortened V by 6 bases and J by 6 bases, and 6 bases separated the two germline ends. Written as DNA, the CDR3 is TGTGCCAGCAGGACCGGCAATGAGCAGTTCTTC. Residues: CASRTGNEQFF.

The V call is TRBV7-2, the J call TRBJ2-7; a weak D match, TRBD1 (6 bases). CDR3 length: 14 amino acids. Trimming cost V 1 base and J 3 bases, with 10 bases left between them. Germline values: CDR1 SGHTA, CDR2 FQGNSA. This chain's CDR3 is CASSLDRAIYEQYF. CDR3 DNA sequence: TGTGCCAGCAGCTTAGACAGGGCCATCTACGAGCAGTACTTC.